This TCR beta chain was documented in a study of identical twins. This CDR3 has 13 residues. Germline values: CDR1 SQVTM, CDR2 ANQGSEA. V lost 7 bases and J lost 2, with 11 bases in between. MiXCR was run by TCRdb on the 5' RACE reads, yielding one entry per CDR3 protein. The table has hundreds of thousands of distinct CDR3 sequences, roughly a quarter seen once. The same specimen was also included in a second study, on T cells expressing NK-cell markers. As that study records: Researchers got TCR beta repertoires out of sorted CD3+CD56+NKG2C+, CD3+CD56+NKG2C- and CD3+CD56-NKG2C+ T cells.

Sequenced sample: CD4+ T cells sorted from blood. This TCR came from a woman younger than 30 in good health. The chain recombines TRBV29-1 with TRBJ2-2; the D gene is possibly TRBD2 (6 bases). The CDR3 is CSGGISNTGELFF. CDR3 bases: TGCAGCGGCGGGATTTCCAACACCGGGGAGCTGTTTTTT.